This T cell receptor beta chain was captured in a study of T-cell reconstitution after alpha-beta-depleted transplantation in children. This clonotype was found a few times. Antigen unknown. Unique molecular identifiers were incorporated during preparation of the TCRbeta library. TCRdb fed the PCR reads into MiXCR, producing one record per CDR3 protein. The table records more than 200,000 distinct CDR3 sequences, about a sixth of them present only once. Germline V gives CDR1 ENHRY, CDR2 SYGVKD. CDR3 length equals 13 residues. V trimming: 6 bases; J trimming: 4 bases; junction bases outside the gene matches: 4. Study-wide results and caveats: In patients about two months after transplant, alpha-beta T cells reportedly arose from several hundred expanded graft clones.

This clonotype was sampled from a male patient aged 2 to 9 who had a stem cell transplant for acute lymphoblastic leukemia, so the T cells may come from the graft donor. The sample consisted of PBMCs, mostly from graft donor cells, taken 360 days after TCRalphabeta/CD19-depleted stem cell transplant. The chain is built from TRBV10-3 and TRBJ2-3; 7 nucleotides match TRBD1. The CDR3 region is CAISQTGADTQYF. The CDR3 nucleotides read TGTGCCATCAGCCAAACAGGGGCAGATACGCAGTATTTT.